One sample yielded the 7 T cell receptor beta chains listed below, sequenced in a study of blood T cell repertoires in COVID-19. The data were produced by immunoSEQ multiplex PCR, yet TCRdb's version contains in-frame clones alone and is incomplete. The data contain under 200,000 clones, around nine tenths of them singletons. The sample was peripheral blood. The origin of the receptors is a man in his fifties or sixties with COVID-19, enrolled during active disease.

The J gene is TRBJ1-2, the V gene TRBV28; D ambiguous. The germline V gene has CDR1 MDHEN and CDR2 SYDVKM. This CDR3 is 15 amino acids long. The ends were cut back, 1 base at V and 0 bases at J, with 9 bases in the middle. CDR3 residues: CASSLSGRTNYGYTF. The CDR3 DNA sequence: TGTGCCAGCAGTTTATCCGGCAGGACTAACTATGGCTACACCTTC.

This clone was counted a single time. The CDR3 loop reads CASSPQGVANYGYTF. CDR3 bases: TGTGCCAGCAGCCCGCAGGGGGTCGCTAACTATGGCTACACCTTC. This rearrangement joins TRBV7-9 to TRBJ1-2, with 7 positions matching TRBD1. V was pared by 5 bases and J by 0 bases, with 6 bases of the junction left unmatched. The V gene's germline CDR1 is SEHNR and CDR2 FQNEAQ (reference sequence). The CDR3 length is 15 residues.

The chain uses TRBV19 and TRBJ1-2; 8 positions agree with TRBD1. The ends lost 10 bases at V and 0 bases at J; junction bases unmatched: 16. The CDR3 covers 17 residues. Germline V gives CDR1 LNHDA, CDR2 SQIVND (reference sequence). The CDR3: CATVPTRGLGSNYGYTF. CDR3 sequence (DNA): TGTGCCACCGTCCCAACCAGGGGGCTGGGGTCTAACTATGGCTACACCTTC.

Comments on this clone: The junction and the germline gene differ at one end; a read error may be behind it. The rearrangement joins TRBV19 to TRBJ1-1, with D perhaps matching TRBD1 (6 bases). Germline V gene lookup returns CDR1 LNHDA and CDR2 SQIVND (reference sequence). The CDR3 sequence is 16 residues long. CDR3 nucleotide sequence: TGTGCCAGTAGCATAGGGCAGGGGTTGCGGAACACTGAAGCTTTCTTT. This encodes CASSIGQGLRNTEAFF.

This chain links TRBV18 with TRBJ1-4, with D hard to call. The CDR3 is 14 residues long. Germline loops: CDR1 KGHSH, CDR2 LQKENI. The V gene lost 3 bases and the J gene lost 5 bases, with 10 bases spanning the gap. Here the CDR3 DNA reads TGTGCCAGCTCACCCGAGTCCGGGAATGAAAAACTGTTTTTT. Its protein is CASSPESGNEKLFF.

The chain joins TRBV2 to TRBJ2-2; D gene uncertain. CDR3 length equals 13 residues. Germline loops: CDR1 SNHLY, CDR2 FYNNEI. The V end was cut by 10 bases, the J end by 1 base, with 10 bases between. The DNA for the CDR3 is TGTGCCACCCCGACGGGGAACACCGGGGAGCTGTTTTTT. This encodes CATPTGNTGELFF.

This chain uses TRBV7-9 with TRBJ2-5; possible D gene TRBD2, 5 bases. Germline V lookup: CDR1 SEHNR, CDR2 FQNEAQ (reference sequence). This CDR3 has 13 amino acids. V was shortened by 3 bases and J by 5 bases, with 10 bases between the two germline ends. The CDR3: CASSFGRDETQYF. CDR3 nucleotide sequence: TGTGCCAGCAGCTTTGGACGGGATGAGACCCAGTACTTC. Using reference TRBV7-9 and TRBJ2-5 for the parts outside the CDR3, the full variable domain is DTGVSQNPRHKITKRGQNVTFRCDPISEHNRLYWYRQTLGQGPEFLTYFQNEAQLEKSRLLSDRFSAERPKGSFSTLEIQRTEQGDSAMYLCASSFGRDETQYFGPGTRLLVL.